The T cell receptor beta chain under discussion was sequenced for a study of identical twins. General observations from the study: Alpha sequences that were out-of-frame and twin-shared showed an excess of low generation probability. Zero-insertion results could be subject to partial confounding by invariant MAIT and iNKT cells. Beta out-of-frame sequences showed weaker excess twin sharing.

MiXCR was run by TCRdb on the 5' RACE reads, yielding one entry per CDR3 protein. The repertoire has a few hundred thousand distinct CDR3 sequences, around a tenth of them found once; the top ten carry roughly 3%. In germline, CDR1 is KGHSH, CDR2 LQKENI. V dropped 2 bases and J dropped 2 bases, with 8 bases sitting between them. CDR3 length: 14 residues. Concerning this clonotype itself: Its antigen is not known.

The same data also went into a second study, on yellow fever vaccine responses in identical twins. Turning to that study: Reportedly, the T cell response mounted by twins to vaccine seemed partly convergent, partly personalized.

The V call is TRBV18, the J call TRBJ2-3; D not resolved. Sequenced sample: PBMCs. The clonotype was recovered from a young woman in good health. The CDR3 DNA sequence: TGTGCCAGCTCACCATCGGCAGTCACAGATACGCAGTATTTT. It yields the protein CASSPSAVTDTQYF.